These T cell receptor beta chains were read from a single sample in a study of Graves' ophthalmopathy and Graves' hyperthyroidism. MiXCR, run by TCRdb on the multiplex PCR reads, gives a single entry per CDR3 protein. The sample holds around 1.1 million distinct CDR3 sequences, 36% seen once. Sequencing used peripheral blood or thyroid tissue (not recorded which). Receptors originate from an adult man with Graves' hyperthyroidism. Both conserved end residues are part of each CDR3. D genes are given only for firm matches. Not all rows give a size; the values are once, few, many and, for expanded clones, a class.

v_call	cdr3_length	d_call	j_call	clone_size	cdr3_nt	cdr3_aa
TRBV7-9	14	TRBD1	TRBJ1-1	NA	TGTGCCAGCAGCTGGGGACAGACTCCAGCTGAAGCTTTCTTT	CASSWGQTPAEAFF
TRBV10-3	18	TRBD1	TRBJ1-5	many	TGTGCCATCAGTGAGTCAGACCAGGGGGCCCCCTTAGATCAGCCCCAGCATTTT	CAISESDQGAPLDQPQHF
TRBV25-1	13	NA	TRBJ1-6	NA	TGTGCCAGCCAAGAAGAAGAGAATTCACCCCTCCACTTT	CASQEEENSPLHF
TRBV6-5	13	NA	TRBJ1-2	many	TGTGCCAGCAGTTACGGGCTTCAGGGCGGCTACACCTTC	CASSYGLQGGYTF
TRBV5-1	16	NA	TRBJ2-5	few	TGCGCCAGCAGCTTGGGCGGGGAGATAAAACAAGAGACCCAGTACTTC	CASSLGGEIKQETQYF
TRBV5-4	15	NA	TRBJ2-5	NA	TGTGCCAGCAGCACCGACAGGAAGTACCAAGAGACCCAGTACTTC	CASSTDRKYQETQYF
TRBV7-8	14	NA	TRBJ2-7	many	TGTGCCAGCAGCTTTTTTGCCCCCCTCGGGGAGCAGTACTTC	CASSFFAPLGEQYF
TRBV15	14	NA	TRBJ2-5	few	TGTGCCACCAGCAGATGGAGGGGAGGACAGACCCAGTACTTC	CATSRWRGGQTQYF
TRBV12-3/TRBV12-4	12	NA	TRBJ1-3	many	TGTGCCAGCAGTTTCATCGGGAACACCATATATTTT	CASSFIGNTIYF
TRBV7-2	13	NA	TRBJ1-1	NA	TGTGCCAGCAGCTACGGGGTCCCCCCGGAAGCTTTCTTT	CASSYGVPPEAFF
TRBV19	14	NA	TRBJ2-7	many	TGTGCCAGTAGTAGAGGCTATAGCTCCTACGAGCAGTACTTC	CASSRGYSSYEQYF
TRBV5-1	14	NA	TRBJ1-1	many	TGCGCCAGCAGCTCCCTGCCTCTTGTGGCTGAAGCTTTCTTT	CASSSLPLVAEAFF
TRBV6-1	14	NA	TRBJ1-6	NA	TGTGCCAGCAGCTTATTATGGAATAATTCACCCCTCCACTTT	CASSLLWNNSPLHF
TRBV20-1	18	TRBD1	TRBJ1-5	few	TGCAGTGCGAGCGGACAGGGGGCCGAACTTATGGGCAATCAGCCCCAGCATTTT	CSASGQGAELMGNQPQHF
TRBV7-3	15	TRBD1	TRBJ2-7	NA	TGTGCCAGCAGTTCGTTAGGACAGGCATCCTACGAGCAGTACTTC	CASSSLGQASYEQYF
TRBV25-1	14	TRBD1	TRBJ1-4	many	TGTGCCAGCAGTGTGGACAGGGGACGCGAAAAACTGTTTTTT	CASSVDRGREKLFF
TRBV29-1	14	NA	TRBJ1-2	many	TGCAGCGTTGAAGATCCCCCAGGGAGGCATGGCTACACCTTC	CSVEDPPGRHGYTF
TRBV6-6	16	NA	TRBJ1-5	once	TGTGCCAGCAGTTACGCGACGGTTGGGGGCAATCAGCCCCAGCATTTT	CASSYATVGGNQPQHF
TRBV9	16	NA	TRBJ2-7	few	TGTGCCAGCAGCGTAGCTACAGGACACGCCGGGGTGGAGCAGTACTTC	CASSVATGHAGVEQYF
TRBV7-2	15	TRBD2	TRBJ2-7	many	TGTGCCAGCAGCTTTCCGACTAGCGGGAGTTACGAGCAGTACTTC	CASSFPTSGSYEQYF
TRBV2	14	TRBD2	TRBJ2-7	few	TGTGCCCAAGCAAGAGGACTAGCGGGAGTGGAGCAGTACTTC	CAQARGLAGVEQYF
TRBV20-1	14	NA	TRBJ2-2	NA	TGCAGTGCCCCCGGGGGTTTCAGAACCGGGGAGCTGTTTTTT	CSAPGGFRTGELFF
TRBV5-6	18	NA	TRBJ2-6	NA	TGTGCCAGCAGCTTGTTTGCTACTTCCCTACTTGGGGCCAACGTCCTGACTTTC	CASSLFATSLLGANVLTF
TRBV12-3/TRBV12-4	14	TRBD2	TRBJ2-7	few	TGTGCCAGCAGTAAGAGCGGGGGGGATTACGAGCAGTACTTC	CASSKSGGDYEQYF
TRBV10-3	13	TRBD1	TRBJ1-5	NA	TGTGCCATCCGGGACAGGGAAAATCAGCCCCAGCATTTT	CAIRDRENQPQHF
TRBV10-1	15	NA	TRBJ2-5	NA	TGCGCCAGCAGTGATCGGGGGGACACCCAAGAGACCCAGTACTTC	CASSDRGDTQETQYF
TRBV7-9	15	NA	TRBJ2-5	NA	TGTGCCAGCAGCTTAGGCGCGTTGAGTGGGGAGACCCAGTACTTC	CASSLGALSGETQYF
TRBV6-5	14	TRBD1	TRBJ1-2	many	TGTGCCAGCAGTTACTCGTCAGGGGGCTATGGCTACACCTTC	CASSYSSGGYGYTF
TRBV15	16	TRBD2	TRBJ2-5	many	TGTGCCACCAGCAGAGATCGGTTAGCGGGAGGGGAGACCCAGTACTTC	CATSRDRLAGGETQYF
TRBV15	16	TRBD1	TRBJ1-1	NA	TGTGCCACCAGCAGAGGGACAGGGGCGAGGAACACTGAAGCTTTCTTT	CATSRGTGARNTEAFF
TRBV9	20	TRBD2	TRBJ2-2	few	TGTGCCAGCAGCGTATCCCGGACTAGCGGGGGGGCCGGAAACACCGGGGAGCTGTTTTTT	CASSVSRTSGGAGNTGELFF
TRBV19	12	NA	TRBJ1-1	NA	TGTGCCAGTAAACATCAGAACACTGAAGCTTTCTTT	CASKHQNTEAFF
TRBV7-2	12	NA	TRBJ1-5	many	TGTGCCAGCAGCTTCGATGGACAGCCCCAGCATTTT	CASSFDGQPQHF